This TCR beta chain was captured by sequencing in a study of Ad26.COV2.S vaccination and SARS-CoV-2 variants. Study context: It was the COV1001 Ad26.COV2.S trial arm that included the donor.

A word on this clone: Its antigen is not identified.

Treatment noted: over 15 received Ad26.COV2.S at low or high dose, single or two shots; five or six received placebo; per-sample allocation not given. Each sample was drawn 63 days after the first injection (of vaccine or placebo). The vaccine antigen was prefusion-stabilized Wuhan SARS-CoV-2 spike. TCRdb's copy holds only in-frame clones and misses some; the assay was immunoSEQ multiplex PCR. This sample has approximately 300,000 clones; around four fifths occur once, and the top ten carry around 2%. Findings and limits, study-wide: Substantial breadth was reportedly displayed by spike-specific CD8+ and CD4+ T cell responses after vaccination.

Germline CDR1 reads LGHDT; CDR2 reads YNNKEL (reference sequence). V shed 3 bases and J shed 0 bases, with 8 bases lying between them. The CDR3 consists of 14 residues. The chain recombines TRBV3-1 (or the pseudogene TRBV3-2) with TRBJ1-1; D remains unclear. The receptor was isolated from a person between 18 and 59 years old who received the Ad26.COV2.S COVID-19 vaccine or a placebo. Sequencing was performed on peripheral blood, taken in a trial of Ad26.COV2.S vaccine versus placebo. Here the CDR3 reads CASSQSSLNTEAFF. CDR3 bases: TGTGCCAGCAGCCAGTCATCCCTGAACACTGAAGCTTTCTTT.